This TCR beta chain was captured by sequencing in a study of T cell changes during pregnancy in multiple sclerosis. The germline V gene encodes CDR1 SGHAT and CDR2 FQNNGV. The CDR3 has 15 residues. Trimming shortened V by 3 bases and J by 0 bases, and 8 bases separated the two germline ends. The method was immunoSEQ multiplex PCR; TCRdb's version includes in-frame clones alone and lacks a portion of them. There are about 20,000 clones in the sample; 88% occur only once, and around 20% lies in the top ten. The clonotype originates from a female donor in good health, enrolled as a control in a pregnancy study. The genes are TRBV11-2 and TRBJ1-4; D gene uncertain. Sequences were derived from CD8+ T cells from peripheral blood mononuclear cells, sampled after pregnancy. CDR3 in amino acids: CASSFGESTNEKLFF. DNA for the CDR3: TGTGCCAGCAGCTTCGGGGAATCAACTAATGAAAAACTGTTTTTT.